Listed below are T cell receptor beta chains from one sample, sequenced in a study of blood T cell repertoires in COVID-19. The data were produced by immunoSEQ multiplex PCR, yet TCRdb's version contains in-frame clones alone and is incomplete. The table shows some 450,000 clones, with around 89% occurring only once. The sample comprised peripheral blood. All receptors derive from a woman aged 50 to 60 with COVID-19, enrolled during active disease. Both conserved end residues are part of each CDR3. D genes are given only for firm matches. The size entry is marked missing in some rows and otherwise reads once, few, many or a size class.

V gene: TRBV5-1
clone size: NA
D gene: TRBD1
J gene: TRBJ1-1
CDR3 protein: CASSFSQGSTEAFF
CDR3 DNA: TGCGCCAGCAGCTTTTCACAGGGGAGTACTGAAGCTTTCTTT

V gene: TRBV5-1
clone size: NA
D gene: TRBD2
J gene: TRBJ2-3
CDR3 protein: CASSLGLAELTDTQYF
CDR3 DNA: TGCGCCAGCAGCCTCGGACTAGCGGAGCTCACAGATACGCAGTATTTT

V gene: TRBV2
clone size: NA
D gene: NA
J gene: TRBJ1-2
CDR3 protein: CASRLGEAPNYGYTF
CDR3 DNA: TGTGCCAGCAGGCTGGGGGAGGCCCCTAACTATGGCTACACCTTC

V gene: TRBV14
clone size: NA
D gene: NA
J gene: TRBJ2-3
CDR3 protein: CASSHFPSVVGDTQYF
CDR3 DNA: TGTGCCAGCAGCCATTTCCCTAGCGTTGTTGGAGATACGCAGTATTTT

V gene: TRBV7-9
clone size: NA
D gene: TRBD2
J gene: TRBJ2-1
CDR3 protein: CASRALAGDGGEQFF
CDR3 DNA: TGTGCCAGTAGAGCTCTAGCGGGGGACGGGGGTGAGCAGTTCTTC

V gene: TRBV7-3
clone size: NA
D gene: NA
J gene: TRBJ2-5
CDR3 protein: CASSPGTLLQETQYF
CDR3 DNA: TGTGCCAGCAGCCCGGGGACTCTCCTGCAAGAGACCCAGTACTTC

V gene: TRBV30
clone size: few
D gene: TRBD1
J gene: TRBJ1-6
CDR3 protein: CAWSVGTGSPLHF
CDR3 DNA: TGTGCCTGGAGTGTTGGGACAGGTTCACCCCTCCACTTT

V gene: TRBV5-1
clone size: once
D gene: TRBD2
J gene: TRBJ2-3
CDR3 protein: CASSLAAGVTDTQYF
CDR3 DNA: TGCGCCAGCAGCTTGGCGGCGGGGGTCACAGATACGCAGTATTTT

V gene: TRBV4-1
clone size: NA
D gene: NA
J gene: TRBJ1-1
CDR3 protein: CASSQAGTPNPRNTEAFF
CDR3 DNA: TGCGCCAGCAGCCAGGCCGGGACTCCCAATCCCCGGAACACTGAAGCTTTCTTT

V gene: TRBV7-2
clone size: NA
D gene: NA
J gene: TRBJ2-1
CDR3 protein: CASSLDSRDEQFF
CDR3 DNA: TGTGCCAGCAGCTTAGACAGCCGCGATGAGCAGTTCTTC

V gene: TRBV14
clone size: NA
D gene: TRBD2
J gene: TRBJ2-2
CDR3 protein: CASSLLFRGVAGELFF
CDR3 DNA: TGTGCCAGCAGCCTACTCTTCCGGGGGGTTGCTGGGGAGCTGTTTTTT

V gene: TRBV5-1
clone size: few
D gene: NA
J gene: TRBJ1-6
CDR3 protein: CASRDTGTGDNSPLHF
CDR3 DNA: TGCGCCAGCAGGGACACCGGGACGGGGGATAATTCACCCCTCCACTTT

V gene: TRBV12-3/TRBV12-4
clone size: once
D gene: NA
J gene: TRBJ2-7
CDR3 protein: CASSPGTYEQYF
CDR3 DNA: TGTGCCAGCAGTCCCGGGACCTACGAGCAGTACTTC

V gene: TRBV11-2
clone size: NA
D gene: NA
J gene: TRBJ1-4
CDR3 protein: CASSLVIHNDEKLFF
CDR3 DNA: TGTGCCAGCAGCTTGGTTATCCACAACGATGAAAAACTGTTTTTT

V gene: TRBV19
clone size: NA
D gene: TRBD1
J gene: TRBJ1-4
CDR3 protein: CASRRGTGNEKLFF
CDR3 DNA: TGTGCCAGTAGACGCGGGACAGGGAATGAAAAACTGTTTTTT

V gene: TRBV25-1
clone size: once
D gene: NA
J gene: TRBJ1-2
CDR3 protein: CASSGVGGNGYTF
CDR3 DNA: TGTGCCAGCAGTGGCGTCGGGGGGAATGGCTACACCTTC

V gene: TRBV21-1
clone size: NA
D gene: NA
J gene: TRBJ1-5
CDR3 protein: CASSTRQGRNQPQHF
CDR3 DNA: TGTGCCAGCAGCACCAGACAGGGGCGCAATCAGCCCCAGCATTTT

V gene: TRBV11-2
clone size: NA
D gene: NA
J gene: TRBJ1-6
CDR3 protein: CASSLEGAAGNSPLHF
CDR3 DNA: TGTGCCAGCAGCTTAGAAGGGGCAGCCGGTAATTCACCCCTCCACTTT

V gene: TRBV5-1
clone size: NA
D gene: TRBD1
J gene: TRBJ2-5
CDR3 protein: CASSARTGETQYF
CDR3 DNA: TGCGCCAGCAGCGCCAGGACAGGAGAGACCCAGTACTTC

V gene: TRBV4-2
clone size: NA
D gene: NA
J gene: TRBJ2-1
CDR3 protein: CASSQDRDSKDEQFF
CDR3 DNA: TGTGCCAGCAGCCAAGATCGAGATAGCAAGGATGAGCAGTTCTTC

V gene: TRBV11-2
clone size: NA
D gene: NA
J gene: TRBJ1-5
CDR3 protein: CASSLVVNQPQHF
CDR3 DNA: TGTGCCAGCAGCTTAGTAGTCAATCAGCCCCAGCATTTT

V gene: TRBV13
clone size: NA
D gene: TRBD2
J gene: TRBJ2-7
CDR3 protein: CASSFWTSGLYEQYF
CDR3 DNA: TGTGCCAGCAGCTTTTGGACTAGCGGACTTTACGAGCAGTACTTC

V gene: TRBV27
clone size: NA
D gene: TRBD1
J gene: TRBJ1-1
CDR3 protein: CASSFGRRGHTEAFF
CDR3 DNA: TGTGCCAGCAGTTTTGGGCGCAGGGGGCATACTGAAGCTTTCTTT

V gene: TRBV28
clone size: NA
D gene: NA
J gene: TRBJ2-1
CDR3 protein: CASRGGWFSYNEQFF
CDR3 DNA: TGTGCCAGCAGGGGGGGATGGTTCTCCTACAATGAGCAGTTCTTC

V gene: TRBV5-1
clone size: NA
D gene: NA
J gene: TRBJ2-3
CDR3 protein: CASSFTRGDITDTQYF
CDR3 DNA: TGCGCCAGCAGCTTCACTCGCGGGGATATCACAGATACGCAGTATTTT

V gene: TRBV6-2/TRBV6-3
clone size: NA
D gene: TRBD1
J gene: TRBJ2-3
CDR3 protein: CASSPLSGTASTDTQYF
CDR3 DNA: TGTGCCAGCAGCCCCCTCTCCGGGACAGCTAGCACAGATACGCAGTATTTT

V gene: TRBV6-6
clone size: NA
D gene: TRBD2
J gene: TRBJ2-1
CDR3 protein: CASRGLTPGSYNEQFF
CDR3 DNA: TGTGCCAGCCGGGGACTAACCCCCGGCTCCTACAATGAGCAGTTCTTC

V gene: TRBV7-9
clone size: few
D gene: NA
J gene: TRBJ1-5
CDR3 protein: CASSLSSNQPQHF
CDR3 DNA: TGTGCCAGCAGCTTGAGCTCCAATCAGCCCCAGCATTTT

V gene: TRBV6-5
clone size: few
D gene: NA
J gene: TRBJ1-1
CDR3 protein: CASSSPGTLDTEAFF
CDR3 DNA: TGTGCCAGCAGTTCTCCCGGGACTCTGGACACTGAAGCTTTCTTT

V gene: TRBV30
clone size: NA
D gene: TRBD1
J gene: TRBJ1-2
CDR3 protein: CAWSVRTGGGYTF
CDR3 DNA: TGTGCCTGGAGTGTCAGAACAGGGGGGGGCTACACCTTC

V gene: TRBV6-5
clone size: once
D gene: TRBD2
J gene: TRBJ2-3
CDR3 protein: CASTTGGGTDTQYF
CDR3 DNA: TGTGCCAGCACCACGGGGGGGGGCACAGATACGCAGTATTTT

V gene: TRBV6-5
clone size: NA
D gene: TRBD1
J gene: TRBJ1-2
CDR3 protein: CASSSTGSGYTF
CDR3 DNA: TGTGCCAGCAGTTCGACAGGGAGCGGCTACACCTTC

V gene: TRBV3-1/TRBV3-2
clone size: NA
D gene: NA
J gene: TRBJ1-1
CDR3 protein: CASSQVARRTEAFF
CDR3 DNA: TGTGCCAGCAGCCAAGTAGCCCGGAGGACTGAAGCTTTCTTT

V gene: TRBV9
clone size: NA
D gene: NA
J gene: TRBJ2-3
CDR3 protein: CASSTGGTDTQYF
CDR3 DNA: TGTGCCAGCAGCACCGGGGGCACAGATACGCAGTATTTT

V gene: TRBV28
clone size: NA
D gene: TRBD2
J gene: TRBJ2-3
CDR3 protein: CASSLAGGGTDTQYF
CDR3 DNA: TGTGCCAGCAGCCTAGCGGGGGGGGGCACAGATACGCAGTATTTT

V gene: TRBV6-5
clone size: NA
D gene: NA
J gene: TRBJ2-3
CDR3 protein: CASSYRLDADTQYF
CDR3 DNA: TGTGCCAGCAGTTACCGGCTAGACGCAGATACGCAGTATTTT

V gene: TRBV3-1/TRBV3-2
clone size: NA
D gene: NA
J gene: TRBJ1-1
CDR3 protein: CASSPGHTEAFF
CDR3 DNA: TGTGCCAGCAGCCCAGGGCACACTGAAGCTTTCTTT

V gene: TRBV6-5
clone size: NA
D gene: TRBD1
J gene: TRBJ1-5
CDR3 protein: CASRPGTGGKPQHF
CDR3 DNA: TGTGCCAGCAGACCCGGGACAGGGGGGAAGCCCCAGCATTTT

V gene: TRBV5-4
clone size: NA
D gene: NA
J gene: TRBJ1-2
CDR3 protein: CASSLAGGGLLRRGYTF
CDR3 DNA: TGTGCCAGCAGCTTGGCGGGGGGCGGACTCCTTAGGCGGGGCTACACCTTC

V gene: TRBV7-2
clone size: NA
D gene: TRBD1
J gene: TRBJ2-7
CDR3 protein: CASSTRQGSYEQYF
CDR3 DNA: TGTGCCAGCAGCACCAGACAGGGCTCCTACGAGCAGTACTTC

V gene: TRBV5-1
clone size: NA
D gene: TRBD1
J gene: TRBJ2-7
CDR3 protein: CASGGDRGSDEQYF
CDR3 DNA: TGCGCCAGCGGGGGCGACAGGGGGTCTGACGAGCAGTACTTC

V gene: TRBV10-1
clone size: few
D gene: TRBD1
J gene: TRBJ2-3
CDR3 protein: CASSASGTGGTDTQYF
CDR3 DNA: TGCGCCAGCAGCGCCTCCGGGACAGGGGGCACAGATACGCAGTATTTT

V gene: TRBV4-2
clone size: NA
D gene: NA
J gene: TRBJ2-2
CDR3 protein: CASSQGTDTGELFF
CDR3 DNA: TGTGCCAGCAGCCAAGGTACAGACACCGGGGAGCTGTTTTTT

V gene: TRBV6-5
clone size: NA
D gene: NA
J gene: TRBJ2-3
CDR3 protein: CASRDIADTQYF
CDR3 DNA: TGTGCCAGCAGGGACATTGCAGATACGCAGTATTTT

V gene: TRBV12-3/TRBV12-4
clone size: NA
D gene: NA
J gene: TRBJ1-5
CDR3 protein: CASSYPGRQPQHF
CDR3 DNA: TGTGCCAGCAGTTACCCAGGCCGTCAGCCCCAGCATTTT

V gene: TRBV9
clone size: NA
D gene: NA
J gene: TRBJ2-2
CDR3 protein: CASSVAVGVPGELFF
CDR3 DNA: TGTGCCAGCAGCGTAGCGGTCGGAGTTCCCGGGGAGCTGTTTTTT